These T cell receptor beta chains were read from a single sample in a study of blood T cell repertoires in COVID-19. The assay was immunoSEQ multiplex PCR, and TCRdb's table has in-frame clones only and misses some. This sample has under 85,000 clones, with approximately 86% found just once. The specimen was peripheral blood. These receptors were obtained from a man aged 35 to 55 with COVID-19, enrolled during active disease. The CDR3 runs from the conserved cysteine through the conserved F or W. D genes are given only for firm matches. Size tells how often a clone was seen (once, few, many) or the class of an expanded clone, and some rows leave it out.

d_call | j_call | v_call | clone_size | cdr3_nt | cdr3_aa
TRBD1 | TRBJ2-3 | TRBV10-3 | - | TGTGCCATCAGTTCCGGGACAGGAACAGATACGCAGTATTTT | CAISSGTGTDTQYF
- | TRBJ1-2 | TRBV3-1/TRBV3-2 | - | TGTGCCAGCAGCCAAGGGGTCGCTCAGCGGACCTTC | CASSQGVAQRTF
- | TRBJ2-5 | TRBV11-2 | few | TGTGCCAGCAGTGGATTAGCAGTCCAAGAGACCCAGTACTTC | CASSGLAVQETQYF
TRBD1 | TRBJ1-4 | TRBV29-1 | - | TGCAGCTTCCGGACAGGGTCGGAAAAACTGTTTTTT | CSFRTGSEKLFF
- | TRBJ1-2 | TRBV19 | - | TGTGCCACCCGAGGGGGAAACTATGGCTACACCTTC | CATRGGNYGYTF
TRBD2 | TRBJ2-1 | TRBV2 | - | TGTGCCGACAAAGGGTTAGCTAGCGGAAAGGAGAATGAGCAGTTCTTC | CADKGLASGKENEQFF
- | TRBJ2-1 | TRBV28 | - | TGTGCCAGCAGTTTACGGGTACCCAATGAGCAGTTCTTC | CASSLRVPNEQFF
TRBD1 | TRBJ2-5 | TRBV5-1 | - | TGCGCCAGCAGCTCCGAGGGACAGGGAGAGACCCAGTACTTC | CASSSEGQGETQYF
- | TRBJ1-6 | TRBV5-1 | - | TGCGCCAGCAGCTTGGGAGGTAGCTCCTATAATTCACCCCTCCACTTT | CASSLGGSSYNSPLHF
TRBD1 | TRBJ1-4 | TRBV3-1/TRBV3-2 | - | TGTGCCAGCAGCCAAGTATTAGGGGGCAAAGGAAAACTGTTTTTT | CASSQVLGGKGKLFF
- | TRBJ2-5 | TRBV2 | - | TGTGCCAGTCTTGCTTGGCCTCAGGCCCCAGAGACCCAGTACTTC | CASLAWPQAPETQYF
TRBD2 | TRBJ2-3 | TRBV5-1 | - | TGCGCCAGCAGCTTGGCCTCGGGCGGCGGGGGGGCCACAGATACGCAGTATTTT | CASSLASGGGGATDTQYF
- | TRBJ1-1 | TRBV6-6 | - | TGTGCCAGCACCCCACAGGTTAACACTGAAGCTTTCTTT | CASTPQVNTEAFF
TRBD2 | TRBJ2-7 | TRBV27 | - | TGTGCCAGCAAGTCACTAGCGGGGGCAGGCTACGAGCAGTACTTC | CASKSLAGAGYEQYF
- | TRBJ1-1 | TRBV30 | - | TGTGCCTTCGGCGGAGGGGGGGCTGAAGCTTTCTTT | CAFGGGGAEAFF
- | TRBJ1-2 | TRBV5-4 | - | TGTGCCAGCAGCTTGGGGATGACAGTTAACTATGGCTACACCTTC | CASSLGMTVNYGYTF
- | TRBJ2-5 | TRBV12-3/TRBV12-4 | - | TGTGCCAGCAGTTTCGCAGAAGAGACCCAGTACTTC | CASSFAEETQYF
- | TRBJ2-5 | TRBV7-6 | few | TGTGCCAGCACCACAGGGTTAGAAGAGACCCAGTACTTC | CASTTGLEETQYF
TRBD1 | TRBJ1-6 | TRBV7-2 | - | TGTGCCAGCAGCTTCCGGGACAGGTATTCACCCCTCCACTTT | CASSFRDRYSPLHF
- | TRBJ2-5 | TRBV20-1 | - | TGCAGTGCTACCAGGGGAGAGACCCAGTACTTC | CSATRGETQYF
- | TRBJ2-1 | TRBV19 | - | TGTGCCAGTAGTGGAGGCGTGTCCTCCTACAATGAGCAGTTCTTC | CASSGGVSSYNEQFF
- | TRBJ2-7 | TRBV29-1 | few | TGCAGCGTTGTTCAGAACTACGTCGAGCAGTACTTC | CSVVQNYVEQYF